This T cell receptor (beta chain) was observed in a study of cytomegalovirus exposure and HLA in healthy donors. Points from the study as a whole: TCR beta sequences reportedly predicted most subjects' HLA-A and HLA-B alleles accurately. Later, an analysis showed that TCR beta chains associated with HLA were more clonally expanded than others that were equally common. TCR beta chains numbering roughly 150 were designated cytomegalovirus-associated.

The sample holds a few counts of this clone. Its antigen is unknown. Trimming left V 4 bases short and J 5 bases short, with 16 bases between. This CDR3 spans 14 amino acids. Germline V lookup: CDR1 SGHDT, CDR2 YYEEEE. Use of 60 Vbeta and 13 Jbeta primers characterized the PCR. Only in-frame clones appear in the TCRdb table, and some are missing; sequencing was by immunoSEQ multiplex PCR. The sample yields tens of thousands of clones, 80% to 90% seen once. The receptor was isolated from a woman in her 30s in good health and CMV-seronegative. Sequenced material: PBMCs. This chain joins TRBV5-6 and TRBJ2-7; D not certain. The CDR3 DNA is TGTGCCAGCAGCCCAAGGTTCAGGTTCCACGAGCAGTACTTC. The encoded protein is CASSPRFRFHEQYF.